The entry below gives a single T cell receptor (beta chain) sequence along with its context. The antigen remains unidentified. The PCR had 60 Vbeta and 13 Jbeta primers. In the study's own analysis: Tens of millions of unique TCR beta chains, roughly 11 million of them shared, were counted by a later analysis. Assay: immunoSEQ multiplex PCR; the TCRdb copy retains only in-frame clones and omits some. The DNA gave D and trimming, while V, J and clone size come from that table. Found here are some 160,000 clones, approximately 81% of them singletons; the top ten hold 1.5% to 2.5%. This CDR3 contains 13 residues. Germline V gene lookup returns CDR1 ENHRY and CDR2 SYGVKD. The V gene end was trimmed by 8 bases and the J gene end by 3 bases; junction bases not matched to a gene: 6. The data are from a study of cytomegalovirus exposure and HLA in healthy donors. Study conclusions and caveats: Rare TCR sequences dominated, though some public TCRs recurred in many donors. Within an earlier analysis, most TCR beta V segments proved productive either about 90% or about 30% of the time. In a later analysis, compared with equally common non-associated chains, HLA-associated beta chains were more expanded.

This TCR was sampled from a man aged 18 to 30 in good health and CMV-seronegative. The sequencing sample was made of PBMCs. The chain carries TRBV10-3 and TRBJ1-1, with 7 bases that match TRBD1. The CDR3 coding sequence is TGTGCCATCGGGACAGAGATGGACACTGAAGCTTTCTTT. This codes for CAIGTEMDTEAFF.